This T cell receptor beta chain was retrieved from a study of shared clonotypes between healthy human individuals (dated by TCRdb to the early 2020s). For context, the study as a whole: A few men and a couple of women, aged 18 to 49 years, made up the cohort. For each donor, CD4 naive and CD4 memory were each run on three plates, CD8 naive on two plates, and CD8 memory on one plate. The study deeply sequenced blood TCR repertoires of about 5 healthy adults to estimate repertoire size and the extent of clonotype sharing between individuals. Libraries were prepared and TCR repertoires were sequenced by different laboratories using diverse techniques, in order to increase sequencing depth and limit assay-specific biases. Leukapheresis yielded between about 0.85 and 10 billion PBMCs per donor. Beyond this particular receptor, the publication reports: Naive subsets generally had larger estimated clonotype richness than memory subsets. Based on pairwise subsampling, the degree of clonotype sharing among donors was expected to be affected by sequencing depth. The genetic and exposure-history diversity represented was limited by the small number of donors. Sampling was limited to blood, and TCR repertoires in tissue likely differ from TCR repertoires in blood. Clonotypes shared by all four sorted-subset donors showed higher generation probabilities than non-shared clonotypes. When a few donors were compared, the shared fraction of clonotypes was about 5.2% for naive CD4, 3.5% to 4% for naive CD8, more than 2% for memory CD4, and around 0.37% for memory CD8. Incomplete sequencing was indicated by rarefaction of sorted-subset datasets, despite the large sequencing depth.

From cysteine to phenylalanine, the CDR3 is 16 amino acids long. The retained sequence is limited to the CDR3, 48 bases, with the frame set at the first base. Unmatched junction bases come to 5, with V trimmed by 1 base and J by 2 bases. The germline V gene (reference sequence) provides CDR1 LNHDA and CDR2 SQIVND. Of note for this clone: Its binding antigen is unknown. Base-call qualities are not available, and no considerably larger clone is one nucleotide away.

TCR CDR3 regions were amplified from genomic DNA by multiplex PCR using the deep immunoSEQ assay. For each cell subset, the extracted genomic DNA was distributed evenly across all wells of several immunoSEQ 96-well plates, and each plate served as one replicate. For sorted subsets, about 200 ng genomic DNA, equal to 25,000 to 35,000 T cell genomes, was loaded into each replicate PCR. The purified libraries were quantified using a Qubit 3.0 fluorometer, sized with a Bioanalyzer 2100, and then quantified again using the KAPA Library Quantification kit. Every immunoSEQ 96-well plate was sequenced on a separate single-read 150-cycle Illumina NextSeq 550 flow cell. Turning to the authors' computational methods: Because the immunoSEQ output held only junctional sequences and lacked quality scores, the filtering could not match the filtering applied to full-length reads. To assign V/J genes and CDR3, sequences were annotated against IMGT germline references using PyIR, a Python wrapper for IgBLAST v1.9. Reads were removed for weak V/J assignments (E-value above 1e-6), missing CDR3, stop codons, out-of-frame junctions, or ambiguous translated residues. V3J clonotypes were defined as sequences sharing the same inferred V gene, J gene, and CDR3 amino acid sequence. Percentage overlap between repertoires was computed as shared unique clonotypes divided by the size of the smaller repertoire. Repertoire richness was assessed with RTK rarefaction, the Chao1 estimator, and Recon v2.1 estimates of unobserved clonotypes. Generation probabilities for all TCRbeta clonotypes obtained by the gDNA method from several donors were computed using OLGA. What TCRdb holds here is the immuneACCESS table cut down to in-frame rearrangements. Part of the clones is not present; checked against another copy, under half of the missing clones reflect an unresolved V gene, and the others are unexplained. The D gene and trimming were derived from the DNA, and the V and J assignments and clone size from that table. In all, the sample holds around 2.1 million clones, and about 94% of those were seen once. Roughly 0.13% of the sample rests with the top ten.

Donors were healthy HIV-negative adults with no recently reported acute infections or vaccinations. All donors were Caucasian adults living in Nashville, Tennessee, USA. CD4+ T cells were enriched by magnetic negative selection, after which naive cells were positively selected on CD45RA and the negative fraction was taken as the memory subset. Blood was obtained by leukapheresis, after which PBMCs were separated by Ficoll-Histopaque density gradient centrifugation and cryopreserved in liquid nitrogen vapor phase. Analytical flow cytometry was used to check the purity and quantity of every magnetically sorted T cell population. From each sorted fraction, genomic DNA was isolated and quantified by UV absorbance on a Nanodrop 2000c.

This receptor chain uses TRBV19 and TRBJ2-7, with 10 bases aligning to TRBD2. This clonotype was sampled from a man aged 18-30 years in good health. Sequencing was carried out using naive CD4+ T cells sorted from blood. Reading the label with the study, this specimen's cell subset or site is: CD45RA+ positively selected. The nucleotides read TGTGCCAGTAGTATAGTCCTGACTAGCGGGCCCTACGAGCAGTACTTC. Its product reads: CASSIVLTSGPYEQYF. Here the CDR3 is joined to the reference TRBV19 and TRBJ2-7 genes, and the full variable domain is: DGGITQSPKYLFRKEGQNVTLSCEQNLNHDAMYWYRQDPGQGLRLIYYSQIVNDFQKGDIAEGYSVSREKKESFPLTVTSAQKNPTAFYLCASSIVLTSGPYEQYFGPGTRLTVT.